This T cell receptor beta chain was obtained from a study of cytomegalovirus exposure and HLA in healthy donors (dated 2017 in TCRdb). About the study as a whole: A later analysis indicated that the roughly 120 validation repertoires were generated on the platform also employed for the roughly 720 repertoires of the first cohort. The study aimed to test whether cataloging public T cell receptors could reveal signatures of past pathogen exposure. A separate validation cohort of approximately 120 different subjects was used in addition to the approximately 700-subject first cohort. The study combined high-throughput TCR immunosequencing, statistical association of individual TCRs with disease status, and machine learning to predict cytomegalovirus infection status. What the study reported, not specific to this receptor: It was suggested by the authors that the approach could potentially be generalized to other disease states and immunological phenotypes. Most TCR sequences were seen in very few donors, while some public TCRs were found in many individuals. Cytomegalovirus status was reported to be diagnosed by the classifier with high specificity and sensitivity in both the original and validation cohorts. The study gave a list of 150 to 200 TCR beta chains associated with cytomegalovirus. A later analysis had no HLA typing for the validation cohort, so co-occurrence there was scored across all 130 or so repertoires. In vitro tests confirmed that a few of the cytomegalovirus-associated TCR beta chains recognize cytomegalovirus antigens. Subsequent analysis determined that TCRs grouped into clusters in the first cohort also showed a tendency toward co-occurrence across the 90 to 150 validation repertoires, and 85% to 95% of cluster scores exceeded 0.

The donors belonged to the validation cohort of 90 to 150 subjects, which was separate from the approximately 700-subject first cohort. For this clone: What antigen it recognizes has not been identified. Base-call qualities are not available, and no considerably larger clone is one nucleotide away.

V loses 0 bases, J loses 4 bases, and the germline ends lie 12 bases apart. Spanning cysteine to phenylalanine, the CDR3 consists of 15 amino acids. Only the CDR3 portion is preserved as DNA: 45 bases, with reading frame beginning at the first base. The germline V gene (reference sequence) specifies MNHEY as CDR1 and SMNVEV as CDR2. The method behind the library was the immunoSEQ multiplex PCR assay. Per the original workflow: To diagnose cytomegalovirus status from the catalog of TCR beta chain sequences, a statistical classification framework was built. Imported from immuneACCESS, the table was reduced by TCRdb to in-frame sequences with V and J called. These copies leave out some clones; in studies compared against another copy, an unresolved V gene accounts for under half, and the cause of the remainder is not known. Clone size and the V and J calls come from that table; the DNA yielded D and trimming. This sample comprises approximately 150,000 clones, roughly 86% of them detected only once. Roughly 2.6% of the sample is in the top ten clones.

The sequencing input was PBMCs. The receptor's source is a man between 18 and 35 years old in good health and CMV-seropositive. Recombination connected TRBV27 to TRBJ2-5, with no confident D gene call. The sequenced DNA: TGTGCCAGCAGTTTATCGTCGGGTTTCGGAGAGACCCAGTACTTC. Protein translation: CASSLSSGFGETQYF.